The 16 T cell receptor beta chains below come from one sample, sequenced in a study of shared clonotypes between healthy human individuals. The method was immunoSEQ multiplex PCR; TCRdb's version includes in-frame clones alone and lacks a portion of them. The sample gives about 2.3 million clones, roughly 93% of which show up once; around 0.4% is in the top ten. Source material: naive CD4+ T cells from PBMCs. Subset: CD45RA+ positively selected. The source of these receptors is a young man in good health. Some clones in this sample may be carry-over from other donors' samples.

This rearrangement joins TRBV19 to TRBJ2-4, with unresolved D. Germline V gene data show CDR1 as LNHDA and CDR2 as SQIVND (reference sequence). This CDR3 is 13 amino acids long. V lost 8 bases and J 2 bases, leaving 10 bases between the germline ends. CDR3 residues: CASGRDTKNIQYF. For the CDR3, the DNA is TGTGCCAGTGGTAGGGATACCAAAAACATTCAGTACTTC.

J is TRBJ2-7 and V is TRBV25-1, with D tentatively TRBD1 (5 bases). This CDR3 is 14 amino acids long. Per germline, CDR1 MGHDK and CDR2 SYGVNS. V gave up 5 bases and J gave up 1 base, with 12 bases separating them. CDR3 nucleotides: TGTGCCAGCAGTACGAGACAGATTTCCTACGAGCAGTACTTC. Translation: CASSTRQISYEQYF.

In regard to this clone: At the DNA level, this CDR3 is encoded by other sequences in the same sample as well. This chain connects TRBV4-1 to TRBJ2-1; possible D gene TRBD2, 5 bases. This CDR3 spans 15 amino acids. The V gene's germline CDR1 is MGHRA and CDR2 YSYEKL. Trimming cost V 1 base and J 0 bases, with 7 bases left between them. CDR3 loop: CASSQAGSSYNEQFF. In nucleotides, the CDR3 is TGCGCCAGCAGCCAAGCGGGGAGCTCCTACAATGAGCAGTTCTTC.

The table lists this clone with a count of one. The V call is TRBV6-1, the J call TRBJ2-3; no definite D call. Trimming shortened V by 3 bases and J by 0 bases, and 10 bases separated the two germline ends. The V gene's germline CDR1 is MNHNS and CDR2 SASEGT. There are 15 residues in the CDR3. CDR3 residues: CASSDERASTDTQYF. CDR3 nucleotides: TGTGCCAGCAGTGATGAGCGCGCGAGCACAGATACGCAGTATTTT.

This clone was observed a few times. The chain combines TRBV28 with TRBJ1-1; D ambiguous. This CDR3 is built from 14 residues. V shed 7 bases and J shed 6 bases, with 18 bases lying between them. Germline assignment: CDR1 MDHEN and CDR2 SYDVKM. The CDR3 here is CASTRTAPTSEAFF. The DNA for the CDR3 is TGTGCCAGCACCAGAACAGCCCCGACCTCTGAAGCTTTCTTT. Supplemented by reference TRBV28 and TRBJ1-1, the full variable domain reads DVKVTQSSRYLVKRTGEKVFLECVQDMDHENMFWYRQDPGLGLRLIYFSYDVKMKEKGDIPEGYSVSREKKERFSLILESASTNQTSMYLCASTRTAPTSEAFFGQGTRLTVV.

In DNA form, the CDR3 reads TGTGCCAGCAGCCAGGGTAGCGGGAGGATGTATGCGGAGACCCAGTACTTC. It yields the protein CASSQGSGRMYAETQYF. J is TRBJ2-5 and V is TRBV14; TRBD2 agrees at 10 bases. The CDR3 contains 17 residues. Germline lookup yields CDR1 SGHDN and CDR2 FVKESK. The V gene end was trimmed by 3 bases and the J gene end by 5 bases; junction bases not matched to a gene: 12. The entire variable domain, with the rest obtained from reference TRBV14 and TRBJ2-5, is as follows: EAGVTQFPSHSVIEKGQTVTLRCDPISGHDNLYWYRRVMGKEIKFLLHFVKESKQDESGMPNNRFLAERTGGTYSTLKVQPAELEDSGVYFCASSQGSGRMYAETQYFGPGTRLLVL.

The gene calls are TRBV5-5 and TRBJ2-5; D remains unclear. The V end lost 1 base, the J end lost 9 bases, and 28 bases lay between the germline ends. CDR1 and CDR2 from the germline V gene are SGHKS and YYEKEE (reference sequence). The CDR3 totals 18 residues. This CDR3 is CASSLRLVGPRSSGPQYF. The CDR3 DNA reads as TGTGCCAGCAGCTTGCGGTTAGTTGGGCCCAGGTCATCCGGGCCCCAGTACTTC.

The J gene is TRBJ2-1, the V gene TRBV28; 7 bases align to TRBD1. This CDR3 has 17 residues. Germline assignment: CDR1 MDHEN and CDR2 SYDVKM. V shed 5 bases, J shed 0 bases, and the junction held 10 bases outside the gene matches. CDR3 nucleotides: TGTGCCAGCAGTGACCGGGACAGATTGAGCTCCTACAATGAGCAGTTCTTC. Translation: CASSDRDRLSSYNEQFF.

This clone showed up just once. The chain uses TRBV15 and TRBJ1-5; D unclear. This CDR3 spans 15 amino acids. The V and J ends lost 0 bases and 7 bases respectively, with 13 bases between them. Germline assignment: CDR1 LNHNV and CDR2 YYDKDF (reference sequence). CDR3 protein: CATSRDGTAYQPQHF. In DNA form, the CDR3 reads TGTGCCACCAGCAGAGATGGCACAGCGTACCAGCCCCAGCATTTT.

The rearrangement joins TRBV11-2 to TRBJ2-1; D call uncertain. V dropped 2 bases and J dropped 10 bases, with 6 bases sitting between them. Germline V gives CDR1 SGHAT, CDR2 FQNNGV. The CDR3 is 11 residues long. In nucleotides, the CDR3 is TGTGCCAGCAGCTTACAGGTAGAGCAGTTCTTC. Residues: CASSLQVEQFF.

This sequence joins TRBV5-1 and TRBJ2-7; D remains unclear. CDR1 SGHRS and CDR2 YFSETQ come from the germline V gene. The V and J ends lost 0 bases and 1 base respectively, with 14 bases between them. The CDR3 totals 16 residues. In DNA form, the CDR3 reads TGCGCCAGCAGCTTGGCTTTAGACCCAAGTTCCTACGAGCAGTACTTC. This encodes CASSLALDPSSYEQYF.

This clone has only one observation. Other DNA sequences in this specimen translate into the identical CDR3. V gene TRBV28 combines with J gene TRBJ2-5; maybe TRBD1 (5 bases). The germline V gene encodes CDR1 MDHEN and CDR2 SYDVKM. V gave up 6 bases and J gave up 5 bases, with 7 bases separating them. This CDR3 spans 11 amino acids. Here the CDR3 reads CASRGQETQYF. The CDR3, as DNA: TGTGCCAGCAGGGGGCAGGAGACCCAGTACTTC. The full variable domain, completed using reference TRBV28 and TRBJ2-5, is DVKVTQSSRYLVKRTGEKVFLECVQDMDHENMFWYRQDPGLGLRLIYFSYDVKMKEKGDIPEGYSVSREKKERFSLILESASTNQTSMYLCASRGQETQYFGPGTRLLVL.

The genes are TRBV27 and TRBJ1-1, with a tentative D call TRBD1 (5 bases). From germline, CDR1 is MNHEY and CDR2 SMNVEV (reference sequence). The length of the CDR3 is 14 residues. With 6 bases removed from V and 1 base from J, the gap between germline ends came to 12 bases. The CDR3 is CASRRGTKNTEAFF. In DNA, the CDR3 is TGTGCCAGCAGAAGGGGAACCAAGAACACTGAAGCTTTCTTT.

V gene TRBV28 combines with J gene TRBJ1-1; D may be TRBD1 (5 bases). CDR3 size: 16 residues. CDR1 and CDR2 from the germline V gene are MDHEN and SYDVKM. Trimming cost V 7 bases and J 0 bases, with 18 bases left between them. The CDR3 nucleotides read TGTGCCAGCACCGTCCCCGGGCAGGGAATGAACACTGAAGCTTTCTTT. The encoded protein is CASTVPGQGMNTEAFF.

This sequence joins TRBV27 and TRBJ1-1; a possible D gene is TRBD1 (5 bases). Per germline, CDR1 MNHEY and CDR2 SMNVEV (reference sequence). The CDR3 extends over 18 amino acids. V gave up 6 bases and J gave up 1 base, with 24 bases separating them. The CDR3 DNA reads TGTGCCAGCAGCCGAGACCCGGGACCGTCGGGGTCGAACACTGAAGCTTTCTTT. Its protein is CASSRDPGPSGSNTEAFF.

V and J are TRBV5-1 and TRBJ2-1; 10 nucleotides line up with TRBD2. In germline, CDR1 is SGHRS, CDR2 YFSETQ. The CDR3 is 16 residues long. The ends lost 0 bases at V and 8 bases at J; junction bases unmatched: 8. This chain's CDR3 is CASSLGGSGRRHEQFF. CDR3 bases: TGCGCCAGCAGCTTGGGTGGTAGCGGGAGGAGGCATGAGCAGTTCTTC.